This T cell receptor beta chain was documented in a study of blood T cell repertoires in COVID-19 (dated by TCRdb to about 2020). Some background on the complete study: Collaborator samples came from the United States, Italy and Spain and covered acute and convalescent phases of COVID-19. The samples were drawn from two sources: the first 160 participants of the ongoing ImmuneRACE study, and 1,000 to 1,500 subjects contributed by 6 global collaborators. Where available, HLA class I and class II types were taken from metadata supplied by the sample provider and were not determined by assay-based typing. The material from the prospective study consisted of cDNA or gDNA derived from T cells, B-cell-depleted T cells, or PBMCs. The dataset comprised deeply sampled blood TCRbeta repertoires from subjects exposed to, actively infected with, or recovered from COVID-19. The repertoires were released in a freely available public database meant as a resource for research on the immune response to SARS-CoV-2. Sample metadata almost always included a de-identified subject ID, COVID-19 status, age in years and sex. Paper-wide results and their limitations: Clinical and demographic metadata were provided uncurated, with the amount varying by source and participant.

TCRbeta CDR3 regions were amplified from genomic DNA by means of the immunoSEQ Assay, a bias-controlled multiplex PCR. Concerning the study's data processing: Within the assay, amplification of reference gene primers was used to estimate how many nucleated cells each sample contained. To quantify the absolute abundance of each unique TCRbeta CDR3 rearrangement, sequence reads were collapsed and filtered. For each sample, productive Simpson clonality was calculated by taking the square root of Simpson's diversity index across productive rearrangements. TCRdb stores this immuneACCESS table with in-frame sequences only. Part of the clones is absent; in the studies checked, under half of the shortfall reflects unresolved V genes, and no reason is known for the rest. V, J and clone size were drawn from that table, and D and trimming were deduced from the DNA. The sample table contains more than 100,000 clones; only one count was recorded for over 75% of them. The biggest ten clones account for 9.5% to 13% of the sample.

For this clone: Its target antigen remains unknown. No much larger clone exists at a distance of one base, and base qualities are not known.

The collaborating institutions used their own protocols to collect whole blood in K2EDTA tubes. For TCRbeta analysis, collaborators shipped samples as frozen whole blood, isolated PBMCs, or DNA extracted from either of those sample types. This TCR was recovered from a man aged 80 or over with acute or convalescent COVID-19. Material for sequencing was peripheral blood.

The CDR3 protein: CASRATGGADEQFF. The DNA reads as follows: TGTGCCAGCAGGGCGACAGGGGGCGCGGATGAGCAGTTCTTC. The chain links TRBV28 with TRBJ2-1, with 10 central nucleotides matching TRBD1. Based on the germline V gene, the CDR1 and CDR2 sequences are MDHEN and SYDVKM. Relative to germline, V is missing 6 bases and J is missing 8 bases, with 7 bases of the junction outside any gene match. The CDR3 runs 14 amino acids, cysteine and phenylalanine included. Only the CDR3 part of the read is kept: 42 bases, read in frame from the first base.